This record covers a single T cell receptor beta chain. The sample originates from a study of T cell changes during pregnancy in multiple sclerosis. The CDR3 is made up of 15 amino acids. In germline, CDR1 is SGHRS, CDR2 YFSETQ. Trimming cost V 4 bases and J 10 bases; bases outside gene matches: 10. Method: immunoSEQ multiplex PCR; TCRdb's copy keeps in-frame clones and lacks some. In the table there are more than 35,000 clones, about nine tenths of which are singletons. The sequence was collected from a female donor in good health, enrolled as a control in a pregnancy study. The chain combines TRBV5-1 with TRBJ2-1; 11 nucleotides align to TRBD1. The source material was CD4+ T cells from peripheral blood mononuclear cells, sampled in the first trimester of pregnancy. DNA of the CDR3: TGCGCCAGCAGCCCCCGGACAGGGGGCGAAAGGGAGCAGTTCTTC. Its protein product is CASSPRTGGEREQFF.